The rows below give T cell receptor beta chains drawn from one sample of a study of blood T cells in healthy people across ages. TCRdb reprocessed the 5' RACE reads with MiXCR, giving one entry per CDR3 protein. This repertoire shows about 640,000 distinct CDR3 sequences, approximately 30% found once; its top ten account for 15% to 17%. Sequenced sample: blood. These TCRs come from a woman of 80 years or more in good health. Both conserved end residues are part of each CDR3. The D gene is left open where the match is weak. Not all rows give a size; the values are once, few, many and, for expanded clones, a class.

j_call d_call clone_size cdr3_length v_call cdr3_nt cdr3_aa
TRBJ1-2 NA NA 12 TRBV4-1 TGCGCCAGCAGCCAAGGTTACGATGGCTACACCTTC CASSQGYDGYTF
TRBJ1-3 NA NA 14 TRBV7-2 TGTGCCAGCAGGAGACCTGGCCCTGGAAACACCATATATTTT CASRRPGPGNTIYF
TRBJ1-2 TRBD1 many 12 TRBV6-5 TGTGCCAGCAGTCGACAGGGCGGGGGCTACACCTTC CASSRQGGGYTF
TRBJ2-3 NA many 12 TRBV9 TGTGCCAGCAGCGTACACACAGATACGCAGTATTTT CASSVHTDTQYF
TRBJ2-7 NA many 16 TRBV15 TGTGCCACCAGCTCACTAACCAGGGGGGTCCCTGGCGAGCAGTACTTC CATSSLTRGVPGEQYF
TRBJ2-7 TRBD1 NA 18 TRBV5-4 TGTGCCAGCAGCCTTGATTCCTCGGGACAGGGAACGACCTACGAGCAGTACTTC CASSLDSSGQGTTYEQYF
TRBJ2-3 NA many 15 TRBV7-2 TGTGCCAGCAGCTCTTGGGCAGGGGGGACAGATACGCAGTATTTT CASSSWAGGTDTQYF
TRBJ2-1 NA NA 15 TRBV6-1 TGTGCCAGCAGTGAACTGGGGGCCTGTACTGATGAGCAGTTCTTC CASSELGACTDEQFF
TRBJ1-2 NA NA 13 TRBV6-1 TGTGCCTGCAGTGAAAGGGTCCTCTATGGCTACACCTTC CACSERVLYGYTF
TRBJ2-1 TRBD2 many 15 TRBV7-2 TGTGCCAGCACCGAGAGCGGGGGGGGCTACAATGAGCAGTTCTTC CASTESGGGYNEQFF
TRBJ2-5 TRBD1 many 15 TRBV7-9 TGTGCCAGCAGCTCAAGGGACAGCCACCAAGAGACCCAGTACTTC CASSSRDSHQETQYF
TRBJ2-5 NA NA 16 TRBV7-2 TGTGCCAGCAGCGCGGGGTCGGGACGCACCCAAGAGACCCAGTACTTC CASSAGSGRTQETQYF
TRBJ1-2 NA many 12 TRBV6-1 TGTGCCAGCAGTGAATCCCACTATGGCTACACCTTC CASSESHYGYTF
TRBJ2-5 NA many 13 TRBV20-1 TGCAGTGGAAAAGGACAGCATCAAGAGACCCAGTACTTC CSGKGQHQETQYF
TRBJ1-2 TRBD1 many 15 TRBV7-2 TGTGCCAGCAGCTTGGGAGGGGGCGCCTCTCTAGGCTACACCTTC CASSLGGGASLGYTF
TRBJ2-7 NA many 14 TRBV12-3/TRBV12-4 TGTGCCAGCAGTTTTGGGCAGGGCTCCTACGAGCAGTACTTC CASSFGQGSYEQYF
TRBJ1-1 NA NA 12 TRBV29-1 TGCAGCGCCGGACGGTTGAACACTGAAGCTTTCTTT CSAGRLNTEAFF
TRBJ1-1 NA few 15 TRBV7-2 TGTGCCAGCAGCTCTCCCGGACTTATGAACACTGAAGCTTTCTTT CASSSPGLMNTEAFF
TRBJ2-1 TRBD2 many 14 TRBV10-3 TGTGCCATCAGTGATAGCGGGGGGGCTGATGAGCAGTTCTTC CAISDSGGADEQFF
TRBJ1-4 NA many 15 TRBV20-1 TGCAGTGCTAGAGTCCTCCAGGGCCCTAGAGAAAAACTGTTTTTT CSARVLQGPREKLFF